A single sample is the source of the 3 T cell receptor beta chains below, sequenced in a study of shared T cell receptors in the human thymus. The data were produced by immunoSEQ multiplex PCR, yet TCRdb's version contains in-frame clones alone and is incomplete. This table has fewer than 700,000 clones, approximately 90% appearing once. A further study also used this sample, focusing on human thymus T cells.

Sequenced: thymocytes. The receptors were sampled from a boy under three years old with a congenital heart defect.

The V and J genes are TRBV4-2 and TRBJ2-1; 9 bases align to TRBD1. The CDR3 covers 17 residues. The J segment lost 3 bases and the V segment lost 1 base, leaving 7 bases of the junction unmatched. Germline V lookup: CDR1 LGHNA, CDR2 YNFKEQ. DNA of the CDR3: TGTGCCAGCAGCCAAGTTTCGGACAGGGGACTCTACAATGAGCAGTTCTTC. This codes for CASSQVSDRGLYNEQFF.

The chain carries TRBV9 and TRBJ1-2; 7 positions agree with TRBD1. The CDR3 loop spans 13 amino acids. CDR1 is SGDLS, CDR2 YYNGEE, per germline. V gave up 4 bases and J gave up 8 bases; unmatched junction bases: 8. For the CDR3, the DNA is TGTGCCAGCAGCACAGGGGTAGGGAAAGGCTACACCTTC. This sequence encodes CASSTGVGKGYTF.

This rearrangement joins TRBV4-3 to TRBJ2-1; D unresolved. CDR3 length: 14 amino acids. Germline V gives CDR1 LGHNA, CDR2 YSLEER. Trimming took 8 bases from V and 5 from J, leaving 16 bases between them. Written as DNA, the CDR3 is TGCGCCAGCGGCCCCAAACATCATAACAATGAGCAGTTCTTC. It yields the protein CASGPKHHNNEQFF.